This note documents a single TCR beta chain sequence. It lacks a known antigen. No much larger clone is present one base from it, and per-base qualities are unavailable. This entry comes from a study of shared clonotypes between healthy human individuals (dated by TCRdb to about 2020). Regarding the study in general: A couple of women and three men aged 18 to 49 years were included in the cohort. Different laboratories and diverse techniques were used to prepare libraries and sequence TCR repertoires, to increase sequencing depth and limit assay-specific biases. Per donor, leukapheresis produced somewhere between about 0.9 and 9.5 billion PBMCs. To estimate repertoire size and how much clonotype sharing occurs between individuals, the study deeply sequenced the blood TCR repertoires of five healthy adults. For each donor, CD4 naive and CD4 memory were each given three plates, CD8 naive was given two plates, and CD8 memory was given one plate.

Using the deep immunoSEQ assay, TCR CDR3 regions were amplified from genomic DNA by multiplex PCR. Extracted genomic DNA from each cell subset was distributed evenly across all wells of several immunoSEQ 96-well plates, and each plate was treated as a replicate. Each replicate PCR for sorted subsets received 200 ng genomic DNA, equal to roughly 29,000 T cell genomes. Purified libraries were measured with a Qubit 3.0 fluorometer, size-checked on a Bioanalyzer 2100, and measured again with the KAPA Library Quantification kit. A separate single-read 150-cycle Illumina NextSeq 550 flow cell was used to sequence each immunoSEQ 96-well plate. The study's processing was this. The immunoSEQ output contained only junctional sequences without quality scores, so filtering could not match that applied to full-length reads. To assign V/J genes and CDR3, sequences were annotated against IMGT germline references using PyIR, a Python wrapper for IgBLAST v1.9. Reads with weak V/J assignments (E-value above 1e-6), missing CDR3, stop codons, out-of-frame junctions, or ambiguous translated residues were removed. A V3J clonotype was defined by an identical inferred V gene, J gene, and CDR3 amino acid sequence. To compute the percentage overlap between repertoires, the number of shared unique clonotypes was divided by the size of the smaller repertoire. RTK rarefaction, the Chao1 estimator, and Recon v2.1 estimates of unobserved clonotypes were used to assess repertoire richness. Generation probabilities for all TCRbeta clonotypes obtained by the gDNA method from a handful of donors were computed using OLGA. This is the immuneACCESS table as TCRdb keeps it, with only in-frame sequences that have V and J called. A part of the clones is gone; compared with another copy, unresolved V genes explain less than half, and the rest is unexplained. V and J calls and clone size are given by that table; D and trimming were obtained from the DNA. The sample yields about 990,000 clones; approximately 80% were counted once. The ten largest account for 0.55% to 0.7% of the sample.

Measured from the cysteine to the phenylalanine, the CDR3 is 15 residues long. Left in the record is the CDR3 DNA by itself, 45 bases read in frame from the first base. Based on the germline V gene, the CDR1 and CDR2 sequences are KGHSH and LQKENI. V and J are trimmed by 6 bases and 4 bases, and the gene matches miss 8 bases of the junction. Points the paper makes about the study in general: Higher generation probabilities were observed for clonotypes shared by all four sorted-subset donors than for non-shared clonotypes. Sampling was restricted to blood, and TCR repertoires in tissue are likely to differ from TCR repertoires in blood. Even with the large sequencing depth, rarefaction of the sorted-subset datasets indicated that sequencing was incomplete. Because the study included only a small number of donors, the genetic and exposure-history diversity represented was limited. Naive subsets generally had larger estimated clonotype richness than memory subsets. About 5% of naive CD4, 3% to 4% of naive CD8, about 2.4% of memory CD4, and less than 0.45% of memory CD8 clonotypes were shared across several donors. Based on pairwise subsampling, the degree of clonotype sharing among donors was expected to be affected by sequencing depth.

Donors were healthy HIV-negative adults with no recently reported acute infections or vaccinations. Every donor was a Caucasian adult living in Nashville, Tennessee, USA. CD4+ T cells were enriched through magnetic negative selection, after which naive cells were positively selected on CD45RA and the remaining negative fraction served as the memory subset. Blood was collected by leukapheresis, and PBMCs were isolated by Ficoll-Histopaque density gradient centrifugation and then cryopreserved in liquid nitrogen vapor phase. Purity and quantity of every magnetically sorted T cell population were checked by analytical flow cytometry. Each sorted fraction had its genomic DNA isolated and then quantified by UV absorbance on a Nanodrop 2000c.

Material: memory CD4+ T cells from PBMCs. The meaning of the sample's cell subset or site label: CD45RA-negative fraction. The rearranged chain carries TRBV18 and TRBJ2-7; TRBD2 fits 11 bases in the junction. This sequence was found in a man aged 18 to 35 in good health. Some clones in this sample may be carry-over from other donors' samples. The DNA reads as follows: TGTGCCAGCTCCCCCGAGGCTAGCGGGAGGTACGAGCAGTACTTC. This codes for CASSPEASGRYEQYF.